This T cell receptor (beta chain) stems from a study of technical replicates of blood from a handful of donors. The V gene's germline CDR1 is SGHTA and CDR2 FQGNSA. The length of the CDR3 is 15 residues. The V gene end was trimmed by 5 bases and the J gene end by 8 bases; junction bases not matched to a gene: 12. Clones were sequenced by immunoSEQ multiplex PCR, and TCRdb holds only the in-frame ones, with some missing. The sample shows around 76,000 clones, roughly 92% of them seen only once. The specimen sequenced was T cells isolated from PBMCs. V usage is TRBV7-2 and J usage is TRBJ2-4, with TRBD1 identical over 7 bases. This receptor was identified in a human donor in good health. DNA of the CDR3: TGTGCCAGCAGCCATGGCATGACAGGGTTATACATTCAGTACTTC. As protein: CASSHGMTGLYIQYF.